Given below is one TCR beta chain in context. Its antigen remains unknown. This record comes from a study of shared clonotypes between healthy human individuals. Study context: Samples came from a couple of female and a few male donors aged 18 to 49. Study-level findings and limits: Inspection by rarefaction showed sorted-subset sequencing to be incomplete despite large depth. Sequencing depth was a factor that was expected to affect clonotype sharing among donors.

V was pared by 8 bases and J by 6 bases, with 11 bases between. The V gene's germline CDR1 is MGHDK and CDR2 SYGVNS. The CDR3 sequence is 12 residues long. The donor cohort consisted entirely of Caucasian adults residing in Nashville, Tennessee. Sequencing used immunoSEQ multiplex PCR; TCRdb keeps in-frame clones, though not all of them. The profile shows roughly 1,000,000 clones, around three quarters of them singletons. This TCR was sampled from a man aged 18 to 35 in good health. Some clones in this sample may be carry-over from other donors' samples. The specimen was memory CD4+ T cells from PBMCs. Subset described: CD45RA-negative fraction. V is TRBV25-1 and J is TRBJ2-1; no clear D gene. The CDR3 here is CASAPRGNEQFF. In DNA, the CDR3 is TGTGCCAGCGCCCCTCGTGGCAATGAGCAGTTCTTC. Full variable domain (rest looked up from reference TRBV25-1 and TRBJ2-1): EADIYQTPRYLVIGTGKKITLECSQTMGHDKMYWYQQDPGMELHLIHYSYGVNSTEKGDLSSESTVSRIRTEHFPLTLESARPSHTSQYLCASAPRGNEQFFGPGTRLTVL.